These 29 T cell receptor beta chains were all obtained from the same sample, sequenced in a study of T-cell reconstitution after alpha-beta-depleted transplantation in children. The library targeted TCRbeta and was prepared with unique molecular identifiers. One entry per CDR3 protein results from TCRdb running MiXCR on the PCR reads. The data contain 480,000 or so distinct CDR3 sequences, about 10% of them singletons. This sample comprised PBMCs, obtained before TCRalphabeta/CD19-depleted stem cell transplant. The receptors here all came from a child aged 2 to 10 with inherited bone marrow failure, due to receive a stem cell transplant.

The genes are TRBV4-3 and TRBJ2-2; D is possibly TRBD2 (6 bases). Germline loops: CDR1 LGHNA, CDR2 YSLEER. The CDR3 consists of 14 residues. V was pared by 2 bases and J by 6 bases, with 10 bases between. The CDR3 DNA reads as TGCGCCAGCAGCCAATTGGAGGGCCCCGGGGAGCTGTTTTTT. It is translated as CASSQLEGPGELFF.

The V gene is TRBV20-1, the J gene TRBJ2-1; TRBD2 matches at 11 bases. Germline CDR1 and CDR2: DFQATT and SNEGSKA (reference sequence). The CDR3 covers 14 residues. J gave up 2 bases and V 6 bases, and 3 bases lay outside the gene matches. The CDR3 loop reads CSAIAGGTYNEQFF. CDR3 DNA: TGCAGTGCCATAGCGGGAGGGACCTACAATGAGCAGTTCTTC.

There are many counts of this clonotype. The genes are TRBV4-3 and TRBJ2-7; 10 bases map to TRBD2. The trim removed 4 bases at V and 3 bases at J, leaving 3 bases unmatched. Germline lookup yields CDR1 LGHNA and CDR2 YSLEER. This CDR3 has 14 amino acids. CDR3: CASSLRLAGYEQYF. In DNA, the CDR3 is TGCGCCAGCAGCCTTCGACTAGCGGGCTACGAGCAGTACTTC.

On this clonotype: A much larger clone sits a single nucleotide away, making a read error possible. The rearrangement links TRBV6-5 to TRBJ2-1, with 10 bases lining up with TRBD2. This CDR3 contains 18 residues. Looked up from germline, CDR1 is MNHEY and CDR2 is SVGAGI. This CDR3 reads CASSYSLAGESSYHEQFF. As DNA, the CDR3 is TGTGCCAGCAGTTACAGCCTAGCGGGAGAGAGCTCCTACCATGAGCAGTTCTTC.

This clonotype showed up just a few times. The genes are TRBV5-1 and TRBJ2-7, with 14 bases that match TRBD2. V shed 0 bases and J 4 bases; nucleotides not matched to a gene: 3. The germline CDR1 and CDR2 sequences are SGHRS and YFSETQ. This CDR3 has 16 residues. The CDR3 DNA is TGCGCCAGCAGCTTGGGTGGGACTAGCGGGAGTTACGAGCAGTACTTC. It translates to CASSLGGTSGSYEQYF.

This clonotype was observed many times. The V gene is TRBV6-5, the J gene TRBJ2-5; 12 nucleotides line up with TRBD2. J was trimmed by 3 bases and V by 2 bases; bases with no gene match: 4. Looked up from germline, CDR1 is MNHEY and CDR2 is SVGAGI. This CDR3 has 16 amino acids. CDR3 nucleotides: TGTGCCAGCAGTTACAGGCTAGCGGGAGGGAAAGAGACCCAGTACTTC. Protein product: CASSYRLAGGKETQYF.

This clonotype has at least ten counts. For the CDR3, the DNA is TGCAGCGTTATTGACACCGGGACAGAAAACACTGAAGCTTTCTTT. Protein sequence: CSVIDTGTENTEAFF. The V call is TRBV29-1, the J call TRBJ1-1, with 7 nucleotides matching TRBD1. Per germline, CDR1 SQVTM and CDR2 ANQGSEA. Trimming cost V 5 bases and J 2 bases; bases outside gene matches: 11. The CDR3 is made up of 15 amino acids.

This clonotype was detected many times. The CDR3 DNA follows: TGTGCCAGCAGTCCGCGACTACACTACGAGCAGTACTTC. Translated, it gives CASSPRLHYEQYF. This chain uses TRBV28 with TRBJ2-7; possibly TRBD2 for D (5 bases). V lost 5 bases and J lost 3, with 11 bases in between. The germline CDR1 and CDR2 sequences are MDHEN and SYDVKM. This CDR3 spans 13 amino acids.

This clonotype was seen many times. This chain joins TRBV11-2 and TRBJ2-1; D may be TRBD1 (5 bases). The ends were cut back, 2 bases at V and 5 bases at J, with 16 bases in the middle. The CDR3 length is 16 residues. Germline assignment: CDR1 SGHAT and CDR2 FQNNGV. The CDR3 DNA sequence: TGTGCCAGCAGCTTATACACTTTAGGGGATCACAATGAGCAGTTCTTC. The encoded protein is CASSLYTLGDHNEQFF.

In this sample, this clonotype turned up a few times. CDR3 sequence (DNA): TGTGCCAGCAGTTTATTGCTAGCGGGAATAGAGACCCAGTACTTC. Translated: CASSLLLAGIETQYF. This chain joins TRBV12-3 or TRBV12-4 and TRBJ2-5, with 9 bases aligning to TRBD2. The CDR3 contains 15 residues. With V trimmed by 2 bases and J by 4 bases, 5 bases remained unmatched.

The V gene is TRBV2, the J gene TRBJ2-7, with 7 bases lining up with TRBD2. Germline lookup yields CDR1 SNHLY and CDR2 FYNNEI. The CDR3 runs to 14 residues. J was trimmed by 2 bases and V by 2 bases; bases with no gene match: 3. This CDR3 reads CASSELAVTYEQYF. The CDR3 bases are TGTGCCAGCAGTGAACTAGCGGTTACCTACGAGCAGTACTTC.

V and J are TRBV18 and TRBJ1-2, with 7 bases that match TRBD1. The V and J ends lost 1 base and 6 bases, in that order; junction bases with no gene match: 8. The CDR3 has 15 residues. Germline assignment: CDR1 KGHSH and CDR2 LQKENI. CDR3: CASSPLSRTGDGYTF. In nucleotides, the CDR3 is TGTGCCAGCTCACCACTGTCTAGGACAGGCGATGGCTACACCTTC.

In this sample, this clonotype turned up a few times. This chain links TRBV5-1 with TRBJ1-1, with 8 bases aligning to TRBD1. Germline V gene lookup returns CDR1 SGHRS and CDR2 YFSETQ. Trimming at V came to 5 bases and at J to 8 bases, leaving 8 bases not matched to a gene. The CDR3 has 13 residues. CDR3 sequence: CASRDQGAAEAFF. The DNA for the CDR3 is TGCGCCAGCAGAGATCAGGGGGCAGCGGAAGCTTTCTTT.

This clonotype was observed at least ten times. The chain is built from TRBV15 and TRBJ2-1; D unresolved. V lost 2 bases and J lost 8, with 25 bases in between. CDR1 and CDR2 (germline): LNHNV, YYDKDF (reference sequence). There are 18 residues in the CDR3. Here the CDR3 DNA reads TGTGCCACCAGCAGACCGAGTAAAGGGTACATTAATTGGGATGAGCAGTTCTTC. The encoded protein is CATSRPSKGYINWDEQFF.

The gene calls are TRBV5-6 and TRBJ2-3; tentatively, D is TRBD1 (6 bases). Between the trimmed V and J ends, which lost 6 bases and 3 bases, there was a span of 14 bases. CDR1 and CDR2 from the germline V gene are SGHDT and YYEEEE. CDR3 length equals 14 residues. CDR3 in amino acids: CASTLIQGTDTQYF. In nucleotides, the CDR3 is TGTGCCAGCACCCTCATACAGGGAACAGATACGCAGTATTTT.

This clonotype was seen many times. The V gene is TRBV7-9, the J gene TRBJ2-1, with D possibly matching TRBD2 (7 bases). The V end lost 5 bases, the J end lost 5 bases, and 19 bases lay between the germline ends. The CDR3 sequence is 16 residues long. Germline CDR1 is SEHNR and CDR2 is FQNEAQ (reference sequence). The CDR3 coding sequence is TGTGCCAGCAGCCCGACTGGGGGCGGGAGCAACAATGAGCAGTTCTTC. Translating gives CASSPTGGGSNNEQFF. Together with reference TRBV7-9 and TRBJ2-1, the CDR3 gives the full variable domain: DTGVSQNPRHKITKRGQNVTFRCDPISEHNRLYWYRQTLGQGPEFLTYFQNEAQLEKSRLLSDRFSAERPKGSFSTLEIQRTEQGDSAMYLCASSPTGGGSNNEQFFGPGTRLTVL.

The sample holds many counts of this clonotype. The rearrangement joins TRBV25-1 to TRBJ2-1; 15 nucleotides match TRBD2. This CDR3 has 20 residues. The J segment lost 0 bases and the V segment lost 4 bases, leaving 10 bases of the junction unmatched. Germline CDR1 MGHDK, CDR2 SYGVNS. This CDR3 reads CASSGGGLAGGGSSYNEQFF. CDR3 nucleotide sequence: TGTGCCAGCAGTGGGGGTGGACTAGCGGGAGGGGGGAGCTCCTACAATGAGCAGTTCTTC.

The V gene is TRBV6-5, the J gene TRBJ2-5; D possibly uses TRBD1 or TRBD2 (6 bases each). CDR3 length equals 16 residues. The germline V gene has CDR1 MNHEY and CDR2 SVGAGI. Trimming took off 6 bases at V and 2 bases at J, with 19 bases between the two ends. The CDR3 region is CASSPGGGQIQETQYF. The CDR3 DNA reads TGTGCCAGCAGCCCCGGGGGCGGACAGATACAAGAGACCCAGTACTTC.

V is TRBV28 and J is TRBJ2-1, with 9 bases aligning to TRBD2. The CDR3 has 19 amino acids. Germline values: CDR1 MDHEN, CDR2 SYDVKM. J lost 8 bases, V lost 6 bases, and 23 bases had no gene match. This CDR3 reads CASSDPSGGGRARLDEQFF. The CDR3 DNA reads as TGTGCCAGCAGCGATCCTTCGGGTGGCGGGAGGGCCCGTTTGGATGAGCAGTTCTTC.

This clonotype was seen ten or more times. The chain carries TRBV6-2 or TRBV6-3 and TRBJ2-7; 8 bases match TRBD1. With 10 bases clipped from V and 0 bases from J, the junction kept 5 bases outside the gene matches. The V gene's germline CDR1 is MNHEY and CDR2 SVGEGT. CDR3 length: 13 amino acids. CDR3 sequence (DNA): TGTGCCACCCACAGGGGGGTCTCCTACGAGCAGTACTTC. Protein sequence: CATHRGVSYEQYF.

In this sample, this clonotype turned up many times. This sequence joins TRBV6-5 and TRBJ1-2; 9 nucleotides agree with TRBD1. The CDR3 extends over 15 amino acids. Germline V lookup: CDR1 MNHEY, CDR2 SVGAGI. The ends lost 0 bases at V and 7 bases at J; junction bases unmatched: 6. The CDR3 is CASSYSMDRGPGYTF. The CDR3 nucleotides are TGTGCCAGCAGTTACTCGATGGACAGGGGTCCTGGCTACACCTTC.

To note about this clonotype: A single base separates this from a much larger clone, so it may be a read error. V and J are TRBV28 and TRBJ1-1; unclear D gene. There are 14 residues in the CDR3. Germline V CDR1 and CDR2: MDHEN, SYDVKM. Here the CDR3 DNA reads TGTGCCAGCGGTTTAGTCAGCCCAAACACTGAAGCTTTCTTT. This sequence encodes CASGLVSPNTEAFF.

The sample holds many counts of this clonotype. The chain joins TRBV12-3 or TRBV12-4 to TRBJ2-4, with a possible D match to TRBD1 (7 bases). The CDR3 is 16 residues long. V was trimmed by 6 bases and J by 0 bases, leaving 15 bases between them. CDR3 region: CASRGGQTLAKNIQYF. CDR3 sequence (DNA): TGTGCCAGCAGGGGGGGACAGACGTTAGCCAAAAACATTCAGTACTTC.

The chain is built from TRBV19 and TRBJ1-3; D ambiguous. The CDR3 is made up of 12 amino acids. Germline CDR1 is LNHDA and CDR2 is SQIVND (reference sequence). V dropped 4 bases and J dropped 9 bases, with 10 bases sitting between them. The CDR3 sequence is CASSNRRGTIYF. The CDR3 nucleotides read TGTGCCAGTAGTAACCGCCGTGGCACCATATATTTT.

The chain uses TRBV28 and TRBJ1-3; D call uncertain. CDR3 size: 12 residues. Per germline, CDR1 MDHEN and CDR2 SYDVKM. Trimming removed 7 bases from V and 4 bases from J, with 8 bases in between. The CDR3 loop is CASTAPGNTIYF. CDR3 DNA sequence: TGTGCCAGCACGGCACCGGGAAACACCATATATTTT.

The rearrangement uses TRBV7-2 and TRBJ2-6, with 8 bases matching TRBD1. In germline, CDR1 is SGHTA, CDR2 FQGNSA. V lost 4 bases, J lost 1 base, and 12 bases stayed unmatched. This CDR3 is 19 amino acids long. CDR3 in amino acids: CASSSLGQGKGSGANVLTF. CDR3 DNA sequence: TGTGCCAGCAGCTCCCTTGGACAGGGCAAAGGATCTGGGGCCAACGTCCTGACTTTC.

This clonotype was counted ten times or more. J is TRBJ2-3 and V is TRBV10-3; D not resolved. This CDR3 has 13 amino acids. V was cut by 10 bases and J by 2 bases, with 13 bases left in between. Per the germline V gene, CDR1 is ENHRY and CDR2 is SYGVKD. The CDR3 DNA reads TGTGCCACAGACTCCAGTTACACAGATACGCAGTATTTT. Translated, it gives CATDSSYTDTQYF.

This clonotype was observed at least ten times. The chain has TRBV5-1 and TRBJ1-1; D is possibly TRBD1 (5 bases). This CDR3 spans 13 amino acids. The V gene lost 4 bases and the J gene lost 4 bases, with 11 bases spanning the gap. The germline gives CDR1 SGHRS, CDR2 YFSETQ. The CDR3 sequence: CASSRDGTTEAFF. CDR3 DNA: TGCGCCAGCAGCCGGGATGGGACCACTGAAGCTTTCTTT. The full variable domain, its missing parts supplied by reference TRBV5-1 and TRBJ1-1, is KAGVTQTPRYLIKTRGQQVTLSCSPISGHRSVSWYQQTPGQGLQFLFEYFSETQRNKGNFPGRFSGRQFSNSRSEMNVSTLELGDSALYLCASSRDGTTEAFFGQGTRLTVV.

Many counts were recorded for this clonotype. CDR3 in amino acids: CASSWEPGTYEQYF. The CDR3 region has the DNA TGCGCCAGCAGCTGGGAGCCGGGAACCTACGAGCAGTACTTC. V gene TRBV5-1 combines with J gene TRBJ2-7; maybe TRBD2 (5 bases). Germline loops: CDR1 SGHRS, CDR2 YFSETQ. The length of the CDR3 is 14 residues. The V gene lost 3 bases and the J gene lost 2 bases, with 12 bases spanning the gap.